The 8 T cell receptor beta chains reported below all come from one sample, sequenced in a study of cytomegalovirus exposure and HLA in healthy donors. Amplification used 60 Vbeta primers and 13 Jbeta primers. Assay: immunoSEQ multiplex PCR; the TCRdb copy retains only in-frame clones and omits some. The data hold 140,000 or so clones, with 70% to 75% observed a single time. Specimen: PBMCs. The receptors come from a young woman in good health and CMV-seronegative.

This chain uses TRBV11-3 with TRBJ2-5; 8 bases are a match to TRBD2. This CDR3 contains 14 residues. The V and J ends lost 5 bases and 5 bases, in that order; junction bases with no gene match: 7. Germline CDR1 is SGHNT and CDR2 is YENEEA. CDR3: CASSPTTSVETQYF. CDR3 nucleotides: TGTGCCAGCAGCCCGACGACTAGCGTGGAGACCCAGTACTTC.

The chain's CDR3 is CASSAETEKHTDTQYF. CDR3 sequence (DNA): TGTGCCAGTAGTGCCGAAACAGAGAAACACACAGATACGCAGTATTTT. The chain has TRBV19 and TRBJ2-3; D is unclear. The germline CDR1 and CDR2 sequences are LNHDA and SQIVND (reference sequence). V shed 5 bases and J shed 2 bases, with 17 bases lying between them. This CDR3 has 16 amino acids.

This clone occurred a few times. This chain connects TRBV14 to TRBJ2-7; 13 positions match TRBD2. This CDR3 has 16 amino acids. Germline V gene lookup returns CDR1 SGHDN and CDR2 FVKESK. The ends lost 4 bases at V and 2 bases at J; junction bases unmatched: 5. CDR3 amino acids: CASSPLTSGRAYEQYF. DNA for the CDR3: TGTGCCAGCAGCCCGTTAACTAGCGGGAGGGCCTACGAGCAGTACTTC.

The V call is TRBV28, the J call TRBJ2-7; possibly TRBD2 for D (6 bases). Trimming took 7 bases from V and 12 from J, leaving 22 bases between them. This CDR3 is built from 13 residues. Germline V gene data show CDR1 as MDHEN and CDR2 as SYDVKM. CDR3 sequence reads: CASTTRGGSLPYV. Written as DNA, the CDR3 is TGTGCCAGCACTACGCGGGGCGGTTCGTTGCCGTACGTC.

Note on this clone: Other DNA sequences from this sample encode an identical CDR3 as well. The rearrangement joins TRBV28 to TRBJ1-2; maybe TRBD1 (5 bases). V gave up 4 bases and J gave up 8 bases, with 20 bases separating them. The CDR3 covers 15 residues. CDR1 and CDR2 from the germline V gene are MDHEN and SYDVKM. The CDR3 nucleotides read TGTGCCAGCAGTTCCGTGTCGGGGGGGGTCGGCGGCTACACCTTC. It encodes CASSSVSGGVGGYTF.

This clone was detected only a few times. The chain uses TRBV2 and TRBJ1-4; 10 bases are a match to TRBD1. The CDR3 runs 15 residues. Germline CDR1 is SNHLY and CDR2 is FYNNEI. With V trimmed by 6 bases and J by 8 bases, 9 bases remained unmatched. The CDR3 here is CASRETGTGEEKLFF. The DNA for the CDR3 is TGTGCCAGCAGGGAGACCGGGACAGGGGAAGAAAAACTGTTTTTT.

The genes are TRBV11-2 and TRBJ2-2, with TRBD1 matching 7 bases. The CDR3 sequence is 14 residues long. Trimming took 3 bases from V and 6 from J; bases not matched to a gene: 4. Germline-derived CDR1 and CDR2 are SGHAT and FQNNGV. The CDR3 DNA follows: TGTGCCAGCAGCTTGACAGGGTGGGCCGGGGAGCTGTTTTTT. As protein: CASSLTGWAGELFF.

The CDR3 sequence: CASSLFGDRGQSGANVLTF. The CDR3 nucleotides are TGTGCCAGCAGCTTGTTTGGGGACAGGGGGCAATCTGGGGCCAACGTCCTGACTTTC. The V call is TRBV5-5, the J call TRBJ2-6; 12 bases are a match to TRBD1. Germline CDR1 and CDR2: SGHKS and YYEKEE (reference sequence). The CDR3 spans 19 residues. V lost 1 base and J lost 1; bases outside the gene matches: 6.